A single sample is the source of the 4 T cell receptor beta chains below, sequenced in a study of human T cells and chemical hapten exposure. Regarding time point: healthy volunteer bleed at 6 weeks. Whole blood that had not been fractionated was the source of extracted total RNA. TCRdb reprocessed the RACE reads via MiXCR and lists one record per CDR3 protein. The top ten hold 3% to 3.5% of the sample, which has about 65,000 distinct CDR3 sequences, under 7.5% seen once. Material: whole blood. All receptors derive from a female donor in good health. Some clones in this sample may be carry-over from other donors' samples.

This clonotype was found a few times. The rearrangement links TRBV18 to TRBJ2-3; weak D call: TRBD2 (6 bases). Trimming removed 6 bases at V and 7 bases at J, with 14 bases between. Germline V CDR1 and CDR2: KGHSH, LQKENI. This CDR3 spans 13 amino acids. For the CDR3, the DNA is TGTGCCAGCTCCCCCTGGGAGGAGAATACGCAGTATTTT. Its translation: CASSPWEENTQYF.

This clonotype was counted many times. The chain couples TRBV5-5 to TRBJ1-4; the match to TRBD1 covers 7 bases. The length of the CDR3 is 14 residues. Unmatched junction bases numbered 5, after V lost 4 bases and J lost 5 bases. Looked up from germline, CDR1 is SGHKS and CDR2 is YYEKEE (reference sequence). CDR3 amino acids: CASSAGTENEKLFF. The CDR3 nucleotides are TGTGCCAGCAGCGCCGGGACAGAAAATGAAAAACTGTTTTTT.

This sequence joins TRBV12-3 or TRBV12-4 and TRBJ2-3; 12 positions agree with TRBD2. With 3 bases clipped from V and 3 bases from J, the junction kept 4 bases outside the gene matches. This CDR3 has 16 residues. The CDR3 bases are TGTGCCAGCAGTTTTAGACTAGCGGGAGATACAGATACGCAGTATTTT. Protein: CASSFRLAGDTDTQYF.

The chain combines TRBV30 with TRBJ2-7, with no clear D. Trimming stripped 0 bases from V and 4 bases from J, with 7 bases between. The germline V gene encodes CDR1 GTSNPN and CDR2 SVGIG (reference sequence). CDR3 length equals 12 residues. This CDR3 reads CAWSVKGYEQYF. The CDR3 region has the DNA TGTGCCTGGAGTGTTAAAGGGTACGAGCAGTACTTC.